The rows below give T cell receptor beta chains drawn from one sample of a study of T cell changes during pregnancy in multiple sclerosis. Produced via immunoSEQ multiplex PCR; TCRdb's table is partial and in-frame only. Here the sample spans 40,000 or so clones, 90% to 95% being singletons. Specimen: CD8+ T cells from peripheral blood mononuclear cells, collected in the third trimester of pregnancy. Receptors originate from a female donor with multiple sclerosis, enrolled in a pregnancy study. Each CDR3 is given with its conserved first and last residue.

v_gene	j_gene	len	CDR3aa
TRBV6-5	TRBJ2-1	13	CASREDYYNEQFF
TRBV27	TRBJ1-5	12	CASKQRDQPQHF
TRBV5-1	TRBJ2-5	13	CASSYPTQETQYF
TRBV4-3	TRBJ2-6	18	CASSQVQDSWSGANVLTF
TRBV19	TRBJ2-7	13	CASSGWGAYEQYF
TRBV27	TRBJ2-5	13	CASSSPIQETQYF
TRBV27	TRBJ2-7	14	CASTRTSGSYEQYF
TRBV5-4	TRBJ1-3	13	CASSWGGGELIYF
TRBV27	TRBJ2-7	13	CASRYGQGYEQYF
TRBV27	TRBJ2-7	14	CASSQTGFGYEQYF
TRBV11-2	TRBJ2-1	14	CASSSLGGVEEQFF
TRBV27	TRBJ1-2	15	CASSLSGTGNYGYTF
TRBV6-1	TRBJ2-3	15	CASSVGGGQADTQYF
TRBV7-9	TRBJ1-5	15	CASSHEGGTNQPQHF
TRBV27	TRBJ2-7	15	CASSLNRGRKYEQYF
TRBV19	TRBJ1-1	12	CASTTGWTEAFF